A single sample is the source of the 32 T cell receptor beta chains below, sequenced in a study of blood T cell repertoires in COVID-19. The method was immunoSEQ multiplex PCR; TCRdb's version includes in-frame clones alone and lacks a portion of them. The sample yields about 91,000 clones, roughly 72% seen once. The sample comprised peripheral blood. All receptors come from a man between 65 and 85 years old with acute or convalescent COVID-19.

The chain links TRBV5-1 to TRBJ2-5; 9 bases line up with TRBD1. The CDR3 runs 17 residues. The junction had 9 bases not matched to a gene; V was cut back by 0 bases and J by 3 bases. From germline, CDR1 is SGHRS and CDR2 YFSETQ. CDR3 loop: CASSLGIQGAREETQYF. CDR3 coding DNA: TGCGCCAGCAGCTTGGGGATACAGGGGGCGAGGGAAGAGACCCAGTACTTC. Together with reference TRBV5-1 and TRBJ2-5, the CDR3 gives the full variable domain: KAGVTQTPRYLIKTRGQQVTLSCSPISGHRSVSWYQQTPGQGLQFLFEYFSETQRNKGNFPGRFSGRQFSNSRSEMNVSTLELGDSALYLCASSLGIQGAREETQYFGPGTRLLVL.

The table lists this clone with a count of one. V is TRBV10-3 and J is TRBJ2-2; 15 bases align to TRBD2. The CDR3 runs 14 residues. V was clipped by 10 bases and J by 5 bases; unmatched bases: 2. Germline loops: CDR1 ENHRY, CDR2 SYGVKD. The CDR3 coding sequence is TGTGCCACCGGACTAGCGGGGGGGACCGGGGAGCTGTTTTTT. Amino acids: CATGLAGGTGELFF.

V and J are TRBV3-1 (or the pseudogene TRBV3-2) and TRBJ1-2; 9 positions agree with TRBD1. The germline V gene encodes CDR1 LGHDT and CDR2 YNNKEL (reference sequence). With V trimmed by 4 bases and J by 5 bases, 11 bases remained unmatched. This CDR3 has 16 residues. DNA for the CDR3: TGTGCCAGCAGCCCTTCGGACAGGGGAGCTCGATATGGCTACACCTTC. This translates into CASSPSDRGARYGYTF.

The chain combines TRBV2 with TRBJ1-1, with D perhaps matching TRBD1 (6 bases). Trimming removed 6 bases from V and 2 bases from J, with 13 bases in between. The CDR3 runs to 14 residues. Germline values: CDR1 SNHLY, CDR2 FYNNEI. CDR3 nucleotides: TGTGCCAGCAGCCCCGACAGGTCCAACACTGAAGCTTTCTTT. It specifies CASSPDRSNTEAFF.

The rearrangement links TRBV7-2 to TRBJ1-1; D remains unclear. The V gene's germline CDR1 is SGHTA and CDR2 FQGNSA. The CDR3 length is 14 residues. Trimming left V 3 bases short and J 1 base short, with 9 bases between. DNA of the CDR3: TGTGCCAGCAGCTTCCTATCCCAGAACACTGAAGCTTTCTTT. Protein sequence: CASSFLSQNTEAFF.

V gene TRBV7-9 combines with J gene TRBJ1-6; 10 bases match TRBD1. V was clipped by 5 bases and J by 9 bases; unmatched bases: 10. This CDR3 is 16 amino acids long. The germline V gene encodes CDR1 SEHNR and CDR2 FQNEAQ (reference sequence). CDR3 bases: TGTGCCAGCAGCCCACGGGGACAGGGGATCAGTTCACCCCTCCACTTT. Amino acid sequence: CASSPRGQGISSPLHF.

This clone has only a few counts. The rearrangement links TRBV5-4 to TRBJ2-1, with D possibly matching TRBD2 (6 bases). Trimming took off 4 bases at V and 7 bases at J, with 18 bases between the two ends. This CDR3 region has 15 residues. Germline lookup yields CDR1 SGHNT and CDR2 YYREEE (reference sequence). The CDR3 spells CASSPTASAQNEQFF. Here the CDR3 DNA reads TGTGCCAGCAGCCCGACGGCTAGCGCTCAGAATGAGCAGTTCTTC.

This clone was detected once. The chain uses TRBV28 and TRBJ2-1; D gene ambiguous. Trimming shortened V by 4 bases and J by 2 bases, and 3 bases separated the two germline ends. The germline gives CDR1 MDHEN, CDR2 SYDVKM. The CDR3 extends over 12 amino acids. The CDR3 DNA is TGTGCCAGCAGTTCTACCTACAATGAGCAGTTCTTC. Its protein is CASSSTYNEQFF. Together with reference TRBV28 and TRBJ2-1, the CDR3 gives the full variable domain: DVKVTQSSRYLVKRTGEKVFLECVQDMDHENMFWYRQDPGLGLRLIYFSYDVKMKEKGDIPEGYSVSREKKERFSLILESASTNQTSMYLCASSSTYNEQFFGPGTRLTVL.

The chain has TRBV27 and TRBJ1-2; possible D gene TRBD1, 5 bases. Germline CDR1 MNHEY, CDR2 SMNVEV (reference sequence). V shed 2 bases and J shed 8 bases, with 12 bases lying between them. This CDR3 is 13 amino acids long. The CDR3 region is CASSLGFGQGYTF. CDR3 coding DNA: TGTGCCAGCAGTTTAGGGTTCGGACAAGGCTACACCTTC.

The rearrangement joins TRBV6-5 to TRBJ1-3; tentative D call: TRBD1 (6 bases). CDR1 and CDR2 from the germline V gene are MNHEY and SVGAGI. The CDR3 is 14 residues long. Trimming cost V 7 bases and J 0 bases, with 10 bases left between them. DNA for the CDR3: TGTGCCAGCATGGACAGATACTCTGGAAACACCATATATTTT. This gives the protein CASMDRYSGNTIYF.

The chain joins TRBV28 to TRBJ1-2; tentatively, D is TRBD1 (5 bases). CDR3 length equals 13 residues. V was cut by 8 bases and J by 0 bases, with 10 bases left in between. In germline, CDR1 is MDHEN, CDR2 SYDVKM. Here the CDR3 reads CASDGGANYGYTF. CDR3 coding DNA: TGTGCCAGCGATGGAGGGGCTAACTATGGCTACACCTTC.

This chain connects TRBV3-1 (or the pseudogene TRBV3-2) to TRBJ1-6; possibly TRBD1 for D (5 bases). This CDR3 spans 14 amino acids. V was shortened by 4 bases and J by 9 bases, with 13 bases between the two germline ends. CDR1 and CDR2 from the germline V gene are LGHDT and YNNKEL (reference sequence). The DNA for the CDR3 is TGTGCCAGCAGCCCCCGCCAGGGAAGTTCACCCCTCCACTTT. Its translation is CASSPRQGSSPLHF.

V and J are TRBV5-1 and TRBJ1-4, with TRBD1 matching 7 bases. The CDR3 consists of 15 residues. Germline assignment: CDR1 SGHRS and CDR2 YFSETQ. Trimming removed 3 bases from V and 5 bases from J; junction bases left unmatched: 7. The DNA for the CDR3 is TGCGCCAGCAGCTACGAGGGACAGCAGAATGAAAAACTGTTTTTT. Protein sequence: CASSYEGQQNEKLFF.

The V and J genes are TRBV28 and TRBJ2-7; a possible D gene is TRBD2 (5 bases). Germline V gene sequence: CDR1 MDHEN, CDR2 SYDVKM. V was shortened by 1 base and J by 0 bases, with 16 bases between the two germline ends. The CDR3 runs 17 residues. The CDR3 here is CASSLSSGSRSSYEQYF. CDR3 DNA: TGTGCCAGCAGTTTATCGTCGGGGTCAAGGAGCTCCTACGAGCAGTACTTC.

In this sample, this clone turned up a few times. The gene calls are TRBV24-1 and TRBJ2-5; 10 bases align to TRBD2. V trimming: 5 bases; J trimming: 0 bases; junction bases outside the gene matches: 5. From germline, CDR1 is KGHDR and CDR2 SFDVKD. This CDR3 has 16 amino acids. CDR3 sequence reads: CATSAGGLAYQETQYF. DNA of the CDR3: TGTGCCACCAGTGCCGGGGGACTAGCGTACCAAGAGACCCAGTACTTC.

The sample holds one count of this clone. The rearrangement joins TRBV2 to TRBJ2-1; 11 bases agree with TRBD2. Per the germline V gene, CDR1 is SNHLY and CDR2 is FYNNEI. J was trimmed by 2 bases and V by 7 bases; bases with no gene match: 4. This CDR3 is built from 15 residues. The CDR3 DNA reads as TGTGCCAGCACCTTAGCGGGGGGGACCTACAATGAGCAGTTCTTC. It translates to CASTLAGGTYNEQFF.

CDR3 loop: CASSEAGGPMETQYF. CDR3 sequence (DNA): TGTGCCAGCAGTGAAGCGGGGGGGCCTATGGAGACCCAGTACTTC. The V gene is TRBV6-1, the J gene TRBJ2-5; tentatively, D is TRBD2 (7 bases). V lost 0 bases to trimming and J lost 5 bases, with 13 bases between them. Germline CDR1 MNHNS, CDR2 SASEGT. This CDR3 spans 15 amino acids.

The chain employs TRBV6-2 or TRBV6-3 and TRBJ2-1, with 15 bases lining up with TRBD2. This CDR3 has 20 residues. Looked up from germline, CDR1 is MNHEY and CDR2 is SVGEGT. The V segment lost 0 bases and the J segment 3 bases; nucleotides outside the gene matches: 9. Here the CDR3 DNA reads TGTGCCAGCAGTTACTCGGTGGGACTAGCGGGAGGAAGAGGCTACAATGAGCAGTTCTTC. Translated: CASSYSVGLAGGRGYNEQFF.

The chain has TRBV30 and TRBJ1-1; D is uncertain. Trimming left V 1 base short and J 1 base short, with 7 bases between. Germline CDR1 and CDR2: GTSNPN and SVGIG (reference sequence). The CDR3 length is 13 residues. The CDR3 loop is CAWSASSNTEAFF. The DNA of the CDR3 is TGTGCCTGGAGTGCGTCGTCGAACACTGAAGCTTTCTTT.

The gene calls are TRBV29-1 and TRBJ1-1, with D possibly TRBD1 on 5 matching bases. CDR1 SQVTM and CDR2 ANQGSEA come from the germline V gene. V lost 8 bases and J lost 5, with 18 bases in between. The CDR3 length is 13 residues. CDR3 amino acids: CSSSQGTVTEAFF. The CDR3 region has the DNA TGCAGCTCCTCGCAGGGTACGGTGACTGAAGCTTTCTTT.

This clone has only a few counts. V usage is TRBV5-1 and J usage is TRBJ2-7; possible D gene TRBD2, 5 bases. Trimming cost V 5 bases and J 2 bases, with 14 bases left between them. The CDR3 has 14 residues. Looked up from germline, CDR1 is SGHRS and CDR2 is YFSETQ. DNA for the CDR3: TGCGCCAGCAGACCGAGAGCGGACGCCTACGAGCAGTACTTC. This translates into CASRPRADAYEQYF.

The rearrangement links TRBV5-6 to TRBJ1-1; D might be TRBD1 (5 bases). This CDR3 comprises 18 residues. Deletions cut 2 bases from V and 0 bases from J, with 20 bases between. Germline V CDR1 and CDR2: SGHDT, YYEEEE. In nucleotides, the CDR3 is TGTGCCAGCAGCTTTCTTACAGGCTACGGTCAAATGAACACTGAAGCTTTCTTT. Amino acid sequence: CASSFLTGYGQMNTEAFF.

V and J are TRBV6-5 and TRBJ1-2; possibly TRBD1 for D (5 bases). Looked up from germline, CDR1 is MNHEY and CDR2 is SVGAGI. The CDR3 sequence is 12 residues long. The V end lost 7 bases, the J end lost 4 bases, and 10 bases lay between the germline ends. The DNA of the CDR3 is TGTGCCAGCAAGGGGTTGGGCTATGGCTACACCTTC. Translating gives CASKGLGYGYTF.

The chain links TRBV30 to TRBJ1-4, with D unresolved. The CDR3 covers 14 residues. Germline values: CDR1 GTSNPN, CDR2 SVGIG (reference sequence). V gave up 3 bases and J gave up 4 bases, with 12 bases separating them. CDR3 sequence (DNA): TGTGCCTGGAGCCGCCCAGTCCTTAATGAAAAACTGTTTTTT. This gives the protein CAWSRPVLNEKLFF.

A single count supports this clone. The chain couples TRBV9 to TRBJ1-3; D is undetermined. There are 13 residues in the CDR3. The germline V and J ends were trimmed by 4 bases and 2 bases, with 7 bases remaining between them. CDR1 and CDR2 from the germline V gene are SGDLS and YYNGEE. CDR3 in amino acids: CASSTPTGNTIYF. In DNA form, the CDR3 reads TGTGCCAGCAGCACTCCTACTGGAAACACCATATATTTT. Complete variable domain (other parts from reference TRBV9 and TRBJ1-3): DSGVTQTPKHLITATGQRVTLRCSPRSGDLSVYWYQQSLDQGLQFLIQYYNGEERAKGNILERFSAQQFPDLHSELNLSSLELGDSALYFCASSTPTGNTIYFGEGSWLTVV.

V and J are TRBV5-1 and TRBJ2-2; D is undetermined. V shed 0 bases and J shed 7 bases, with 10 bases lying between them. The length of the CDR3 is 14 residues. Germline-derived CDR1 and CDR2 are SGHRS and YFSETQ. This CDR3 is CASSLGLSGGELFF. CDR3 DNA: TGCGCCAGCAGCTTGGGACTGTCCGGCGGGGAGCTGTTTTTT.

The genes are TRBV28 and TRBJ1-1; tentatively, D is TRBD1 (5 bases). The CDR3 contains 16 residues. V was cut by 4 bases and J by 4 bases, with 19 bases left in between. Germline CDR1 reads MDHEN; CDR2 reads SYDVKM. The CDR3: CASSSGGAIYGTEAFF. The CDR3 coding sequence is TGTGCCAGCAGTTCTGGAGGGGCGATATATGGCACTGAAGCTTTCTTT.

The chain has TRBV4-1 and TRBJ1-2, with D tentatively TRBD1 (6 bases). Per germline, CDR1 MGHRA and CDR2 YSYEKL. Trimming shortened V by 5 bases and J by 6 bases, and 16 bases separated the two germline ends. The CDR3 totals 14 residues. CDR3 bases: TGCGCCAGCAGCTACAGGGTGGGGGATGATGGCTACACCTTC. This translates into CASSYRVGDDGYTF.

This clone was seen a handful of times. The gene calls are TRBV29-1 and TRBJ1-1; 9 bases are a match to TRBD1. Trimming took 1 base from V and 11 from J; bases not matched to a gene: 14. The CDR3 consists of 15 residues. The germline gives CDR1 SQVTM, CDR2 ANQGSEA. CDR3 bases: TGCAGCGTTGAAGTTGGAGGGGCCGGGACAGGGCCCGCTTTCTTT. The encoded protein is CSVEVGGAGTGPAFF.

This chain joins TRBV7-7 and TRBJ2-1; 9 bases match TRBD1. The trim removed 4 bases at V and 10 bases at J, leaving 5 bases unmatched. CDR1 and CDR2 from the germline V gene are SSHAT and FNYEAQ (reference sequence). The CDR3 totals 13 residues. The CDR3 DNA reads TGTGCCAGCAGCTCGGGACAGGGCCAAGAGCAGTTCTTC. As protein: CASSSGQGQEQFF.

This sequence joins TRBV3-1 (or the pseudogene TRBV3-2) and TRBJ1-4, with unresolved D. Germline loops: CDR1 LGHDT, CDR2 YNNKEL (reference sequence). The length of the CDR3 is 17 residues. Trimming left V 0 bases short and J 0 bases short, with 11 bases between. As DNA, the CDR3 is TGTGCCAGCAGCCAAGATTTCGCATCGGCAACTAATGAAAAACTGTTTTTT. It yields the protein CASSQDFASATNEKLFF.

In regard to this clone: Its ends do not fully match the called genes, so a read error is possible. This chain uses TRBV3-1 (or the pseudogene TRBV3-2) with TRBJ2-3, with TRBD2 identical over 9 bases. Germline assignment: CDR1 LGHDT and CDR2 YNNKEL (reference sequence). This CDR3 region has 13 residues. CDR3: CASSQEAREGLSF. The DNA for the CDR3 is TGTGCCAGCAGCCAAGAAGCGCGGGAGGGCCTAAGCTTT.